The rows below give T cell receptor beta chains drawn from one sample of a study of T cell clonotyping in hematopoietic cell transplantation. Measured with immunoSEQ multiplex PCR; TCRdb has only the in-frame clones, and not every one. The repertoire holds about 21,000 clones, with roughly 88% as singletons. The sample was peripheral blood mononuclear cells, taken before stem cell transplant. The source is a man aged 18 to 29 with biphenotypic leukemia. Some clones in this sample may be carry-over from other donors' samples. CDR3s include the opening cysteine and the closing phenylalanine or tryptophan. The order of the fields is clone size, J gene, V gene, D gene, CDR3 protein, CDR3 DNA. The D gene is left open where the match is weak. Only some rows state a clone size, as once, few, many or a class for expanded clones.

>NA|TRBJ2-2|TRBV5-1|NA
CASSTDYGELFF
TGCGCCAGCAGCACCGACTACGGGGAGCTGTTTTTT
>NA|TRBJ1-1|TRBV30|TRBD1
CAWSLQGDTEAFF
TGTGCCTGGAGCCTACAGGGGGACACTGAAGCTTTCTTT
>NA|TRBJ2-3|TRBV7-9|NA
CASSGDSTDTQYF
TGTGCCAGCAGCGGGGATAGCACAGATACGCAGTATTTT
>NA|TRBJ1-5|TRBV9|NA
CASSGGSGASQPQHF
TGTGCCAGCAGCGGGGGTTCGGGGGCTAGTCAGCCCCAGCATTTT
>NA|TRBJ1-2|TRBV29-1|NA
CSVEDQDSYGYTF
TGCAGCGTTGAAGATCAAGACAGCTATGGCTACACCTTC
>NA|TRBJ2-3|TRBV5-1|NA
CASRLDRLNADTQYF
TGCGCCAGCAGATTGGACCGACTGAACGCAGATACGCAGTATTTT
>NA|TRBJ1-1|TRBV7-3|TRBD1
CASSLNAGGTEAFF
TGTGCCAGCAGCTTAAATGCAGGGGGCACTGAAGCTTTCTTT
>NA|TRBJ1-2|TRBV11-2|TRBD1
CASSLEPGTGVHTLYGYTF
TGTGCCAGCAGCTTAGAACCCGGGACAGGCGTCCATACCCTCTATGGCTACACCTTC
>NA|TRBJ2-2|TRBV19|TRBD2
CASSIERLAATGELFF
TGTGCCAGTAGTATAGAGAGGCTAGCGGCCACCGGGGAGCTGTTTTTT
>NA|TRBJ1-1|TRBV27|TRBD1
CASSPGQGVTEAFF
TGTGCCAGCAGCCCGGGACAGGGGGTCACTGAAGCTTTCTTT
>NA|TRBJ1-4|TRBV5-4|TRBD1
CASSYEPGQINEKLFF
TGTGCCAGCAGCTACGAGCCGGGACAGATTAATGAAAAACTGTTTTTT
>NA|TRBJ2-3|TRBV12-5|TRBD1
CASGPPTGPDTQYF
TGTGCTAGTGGTCCACCGACAGGGCCAGATACGCAGTATTTT
>NA|TRBJ2-2|TRBV4-1|TRBD1
CASSQVATGGNTGELFF
TGCGCCAGCAGCCAGGTTGCTACAGGGGGGAACACCGGGGAGCTGTTTTTT
>NA|TRBJ2-5|TRBV5-4|NA
CASSVRGGETQYF
TGTGCCAGCAGCGTGAGGGGTGGCGAGACCCAGTACTTC
>NA|TRBJ1-6|TRBV6-5|NA
CASSSARGRGYSPLHF
TGTGCCAGCAGTTCTGCTCGTGGCAGGGGATATTCACCCCTCCACTTT
>NA|TRBJ2-7|TRBV11-2|NA
CASSPLGGNSYEQYF
TGTGCCAGCAGCCCCCTCGGGGGAAACTCCTACGAGCAGTACTTC
>NA|TRBJ1-2|TRBV6-1|TRBD1
CASGDRGSGYTF
TGTGCCAGCGGAGACAGGGGGTCTGGCTACACCTTC
>NA|TRBJ1-1|TRBV7-2|NA
CASSRRTLNTEAFF
TGTGCCAGCAGTCGTAGGACATTGAACACTGAAGCTTTCTTT
>once|TRBJ1-1|TRBV30|NA
CAWSTGYGTEAFF
TGTGCCTGGTCCACAGGCTATGGCACTGAAGCTTTCTTT
>once|TRBJ1-2|TRBV6-5|TRBD1
CASSYSTGDRAYGYTF
TGTGCCAGCAGTTACTCGACGGGGGACAGGGCCTATGGCTACACCTTC
>few|TRBJ2-1|TRBV7-8|TRBD2
CASSNELAGAGNEQFF
TGTGCCAGCAGCAATGAACTAGCGGGAGCTGGGAATGAGCAGTTCTTC
>once|TRBJ2-1|TRBV27|NA
CASSLLGQGLTSGSYNEQFF
TGTGCCAGCAGTTTATTGGGACAGGGCCTAACTAGCGGGTCTTACAATGAGCAGTTCTTC
>NA|TRBJ2-1|TRBV5-1|TRBD2
CASSAATSGRGEQFF
TGCGCCAGCAGCGCGGCGACTAGCGGGAGGGGGGAGCAGTTCTTC
>few|TRBJ2-2|TRBV2|NA
CASRNQVSTGELFF
TGTGCCAGCAGGAATCAGGTTTCCACCGGGGAGCTGTTTTTT
>once|TRBJ2-1|TRBV6-5|NA
CASSYGTTYNEQFF
TGTGCCAGCAGTTACGGGACAACGTACAATGAGCAGTTCTTC
>NA|TRBJ2-4|TRBV5-6|NA
CASSFGLAKNIQYF
TGTGCCAGCAGCTTCGGGTTAGCCAAAAACATTCAGTACTTC
>NA|TRBJ1-1|TRBV9|TRBD1
CATGQGANTEAFF
TGTGCCACGGGACAGGGGGCCAACACTGAAGCTTTCTTT
>NA|TRBJ1-3|TRBV7-9|TRBD1
CASSSTGTGNTIYF
TGTGCCAGCAGCTCGACAGGGACTGGAAACACCATATATTTT
>NA|TRBJ1-1|TRBV4-3|NA
CASSPQKNTEAFF
TGCGCCAGCAGCCCCCAGAAGAACACTGAAGCTTTCTTT
>NA|TRBJ1-1|TRBV11-2|TRBD1
CASSYDRVEAFF
TGTGCCAGCAGCTACGACAGGGTAGAAGCTTTCTTT
>NA|TRBJ2-3|TRBV30|NA
CAWSVVADTQYF
TGTGCCTGGAGTGTGGTAGCTGATACGCAGTATTTT
>NA|TRBJ1-2|TRBV13|NA
CASSLGSGTRYGYTF
TGTGCCAGCAGCTTAGGGTCTGGGACCCGCTATGGCTACACCTTC
>NA|TRBJ1-1|TRBV7-9|NA
CASSPATPRVEAFF
TGTGCCAGCAGCCCAGCTACCCCTAGGGTCGAAGCTTTCTTT
>NA|TRBJ2-6|TRBV6-6|NA
CASRDSTGANVLTF
TGTGCCAGCAGGGACAGTACTGGGGCCAACGTCCTGACTTTC
>NA|TRBJ2-7|TRBV27|NA
CASTAQRAGEQYF
TGTGCCAGCACAGCACAGAGGGCTGGGGAGCAGTACTTC
>NA|TRBJ2-2|TRBV27|NA
CASSFKGGPGELFF
TGTGCCAGCAGTTTTAAGGGGGGCCCCGGGGAGCTGTTTTTT
>once|TRBJ2-2|TRBV5-1|NA
CASSNRQVSETGELFF
TGCGCCAGCAGCAACAGACAGGTTTCTGAAACCGGGGAGCTGTTTTTT
>NA|TRBJ2-4|TRBV29-1|NA
CSVDTGRGNIQYF
TGCAGCGTTGATACAGGGAGAGGGAACATTCAGTACTTC
>NA|TRBJ2-3|TRBV7-8|NA
CASLEGGSGDTQYF
TGTGCCAGCCTGGAGGGGGGATCGGGGGATACGCAGTATTTT
>NA|TRBJ2-7|TRBV5-1|NA
CASRGSYEQYF
TGCGCCAGCAGGGGGTCCTACGAGCAGTACTTC
>NA|TRBJ1-1|TRBV10-3|NA
CAISDRAFTEAFF
TGTGCCATCAGTGACAGGGCCTTCACTGAAGCTTTCTTT
>NA|TRBJ2-7|TRBV25-1|NA
CASTSYREGTRTYF
TGTGCCAGCACGTCTTATCGCGAAGGGACCCGTACGTACTTC
>NA|TRBJ1-2|TRBV7-2|NA
CASRVSNYGYTF
TGTGCCAGTCGGGTGTCTAACTATGGCTACACCTTC
>NA|TRBJ1-1|TRBV10-3|TRBD1
CAIRLDREGTEAFF
TGTGCCATCAGGTTGGACAGGGAGGGGACTGAAGCTTTCTTT
>NA|TRBJ1-1|TRBV6-5|NA
CASGGMNTEAFF
TGTGCCAGCGGGGGGATGAACACTGAAGCTTTCTTT
>NA|TRBJ1-5|TRBV12-5|NA
CASGYDSFNQPQHF
TGTGCTAGTGGCTATGACAGTTTCAATCAGCCCCAGCATTTT
>NA|TRBJ2-2|TRBV11-3|NA
CASSASGENTGELFF
TGTGCCAGCAGCGCGTCGGGGGAGAACACCGGGGAGCTGTTTTTT
>once|TRBJ1-1|TRBV19|NA
CASSSRARTEAFF
TGTGCCAGTAGTAGCCGGGCTCGCACTGAAGCTTTCTTT
>few|TRBJ1-6|TRBV6-6|NA
CATWTAYNSPLHF
TGTGCCACCTGGACAGCCTATAATTCACCCCTCCACTTT
>NA|TRBJ2-7|TRBV19|TRBD2
CASSLSGLAGLNEQYF
TGTGCCAGTAGTTTATCTGGACTAGCGGGACTAAACGAGCAGTACTTC
>NA|TRBJ2-2|TRBV2|NA
CASSEARTATGELFF
TGTGCCAGCAGTGAAGCGCGGACAGCCACCGGGGAGCTGTTTTTT
>NA|TRBJ1-5|TRBV28|NA
CASTIPQGIDQPQHF
TGTGCCAGCACCATCCCACAGGGAATTGATCAGCCCCAGCATTTT